Presented here are 32 T cell receptor beta chains from one specimen sequenced in a study of OX40 agonist ivuxolimab in advanced cancers. Sequencing was performed with immunoSEQ multiplex PCR; in TCRdb, only in-frame clones are kept and a portion is missing. Here the sample spans 35,000 to 55,000 clones, roughly 88% being singletons. Specimen: CD4+ or CD8+ T cells sorted from blood, collected in a trial of the OX40 agonist ivuxolimab. The receptors were sampled from an adult with an advanced solid tumor such as melanoma, head and neck, liver or kidney cancer.

This sequence joins TRBV5-4 and TRBJ2-2; 7 bases fit TRBD2. This CDR3 is 15 amino acids long. Germline lookup yields CDR1 SGHNT and CDR2 YYREEE (reference sequence). Trimming took 6 bases from V and 4 from J; bases not matched to a gene: 9. CDR3 DNA: TGTGCCAGCACTGGGGGGGGAACCGGCACCGGGGAGCTGTTTTTT. Translated: CASTGGGTGTGELFF.

V gene TRBV19 combines with J gene TRBJ2-7; TRBD2 matches at 11 bases. Germline V gene lookup returns CDR1 LNHDA and CDR2 SQIVND (reference sequence). This CDR3 region has 19 residues. J lost 4 bases, V lost 2 bases, and 16 bases had no gene match. This chain's CDR3 is CASSIMPRLAGGSPYEQYF. The CDR3 nucleotides read TGTGCCAGTAGTATAATGCCCCGGCTAGCGGGAGGATCCCCGTACGAGCAGTACTTC.

The V call is TRBV6-1, the J call TRBJ2-1, with 8 positions matching TRBD1. V trimming: 5 bases; J trimming: 0 bases; junction bases outside the gene matches: 3. The germline CDR1 and CDR2 sequences are MNHNS and SASEGT. The CDR3 spans 15 residues. The CDR3 sequence: CASSPGTGSYNEQFF. DNA of the CDR3: TGTGCCAGCAGTCCCGGGACAGGCTCCTACAATGAGCAGTTCTTC.

The chain joins TRBV5-1 to TRBJ2-5; D is unresolved. V lost 2 bases, J lost 1 base, and 9 bases lay in between. Germline values: CDR1 SGHRS, CDR2 YFSETQ. The CDR3 length is 14 residues. The CDR3 here is CASSFGGTQETQYF. CDR3 in DNA: TGCGCCAGCAGCTTCGGTGGAACCCAAGAGACCCAGTACTTC.

The chain has TRBV7-9 and TRBJ2-2, with no clear D. The CDR3 runs 15 residues. Trimming took 3 bases from V and 4 from J, leaving 12 bases between them. Germline V lookup: CDR1 SEHNR, CDR2 FQNEAQ (reference sequence). In DNA form, the CDR3 reads TGTGCCAGCAGCTTCCCCGATTTGGGCACCGGGGAGCTGTTTTTT. It codes for CASSFPDLGTGELFF. The whole variable domain, filled in from reference TRBV7-9 and TRBJ2-2, reads DTGVSQNPRHKITKRGQNVTFRCDPISEHNRLYWYRQTLGQGPEFLTYFQNEAQLEKSRLLSDRFSAERPKGSFSTLEIQRTEQGDSAMYLCASSFPDLGTGELFFGEGSRLTVL.

The table lists this clone with a few counts. The chain is built from TRBV29-1 and TRBJ2-1, with D possibly being TRBD2 (5 bases). CDR1 is SQVTM, CDR2 ANQGSEA, per germline. Trimming cost V 5 bases and J 6 bases, with 23 bases left between them. This CDR3 spans 16 amino acids. The DNA for the CDR3 is TGCAGCGTTTGGAGGAAGGTCTCCGGCTTGTTCAATGAGCAGTTCTTC. Translated: CSVWRKVSGLFNEQFF.

The chain links TRBV28 to TRBJ1-5; the D gene is possibly TRBD1 (5 bases). CDR1 and CDR2 (germline): MDHEN, SYDVKM. Trimming cost V 0 bases and J 7 bases, with 19 bases left between them. The CDR3 is 17 residues long. The CDR3 sequence is CASSLWGREGILQPQHF. The CDR3 nucleotides read TGTGCCAGCAGTTTATGGGGCAGGGAGGGGATTCTACAGCCCCAGCATTTT. Complete variable domain (other parts from reference TRBV28 and TRBJ1-5): DVKVTQSSRYLVKRTGEKVFLECVQDMDHENMFWYRQDPGLGLRLIYFSYDVKMKEKGDIPEGYSVSREKKERFSLILESASTNQTSMYLCASSLWGREGILQPQHFGDGTRLSIL.

This chain joins TRBV9 and TRBJ2-3; D may correspond to TRBD1 or TRBD2 (5 bases each). The CDR3 consists of 19 residues. Trimming shortened V by 3 bases and J by 4 bases, and 27 bases separated the two germline ends. Germline assignment: CDR1 SGDLS and CDR2 YYNGEE. CDR3 DNA sequence: TGTGCCAGCAGCGCTGGGGACGGTGCATGGGGGTTGGCCCCAGATACGCAGTATTTT. Protein: CASSAGDGAWGLAPDTQYF.

The chain joins TRBV7-2 to TRBJ2-7; D is undetermined. V was shortened by 3 bases and J by 2 bases, with 5 bases between the two germline ends. This CDR3 region has 12 residues. Germline CDR1 is SGHTA and CDR2 is FQGNSA. The CDR3 spells CASSLIPYEQYF. The CDR3, as DNA: TGTGCCAGCAGCTTGATCCCCTACGAGCAGTACTTC.

The chain carries TRBV9 and TRBJ2-7; 10 positions match TRBD1. The CDR3 contains 15 residues. Germline values: CDR1 SGDLS, CDR2 YYNGEE. With V trimmed by 0 bases and J by 3 bases, 3 bases remained unmatched. CDR3 loop: CASSVAGTGVYEQYF. CDR3 nucleotide sequence: TGTGCCAGCAGCGTAGCTGGGACAGGGGTCTACGAGCAGTACTTC.

This rearrangement joins TRBV27 to TRBJ1-3, with 9 bases lining up with TRBD1. The CDR3 is 14 amino acids. V shed 5 bases and J 4 bases; nucleotides not matched to a gene: 3. Germline loops: CDR1 MNHEY, CDR2 SMNVEV (reference sequence). CDR3 sequence (DNA): TGTGCCAGCAGTGCCGGGACAGGGGGAAACACCATATATTTT. This encodes CASSAGTGGNTIYF.

This chain uses TRBV9 with TRBJ1-1, with D uncertain. This CDR3 has 17 residues. V was clipped by 1 base and J by 5 bases, with 21 bases between them. CDR1 SGDLS and CDR2 YYNGEE come from the germline V gene. The CDR3 here is CASSVNSRLSERTEAFF. DNA for the CDR3: TGTGCCAGCAGCGTAAATTCCAGACTGTCGGAGAGGACTGAAGCTTTCTTT.

The DNA for the CDR3 is TGTGCCAGCAGTGACTTAAGACAGAGCAATCAGCCCCAGCATTTT. Encoded protein: CASSDLRQSNQPQHF. The rearrangement joins TRBV6-6 to TRBJ1-5, with D perhaps matching TRBD1 (5 bases). Trimming shortened V by 5 bases and J by 1 base, and 12 bases separated the two germline ends. The CDR3 totals 15 residues. Germline V lookup: CDR1 MNHNY, CDR2 SVGAGI (reference sequence).

J is TRBJ1-2 and V is TRBV9; D gene unclear. Deletions cut 3 bases from V and 4 bases from J, with 10 bases between. CDR3 length equals 13 residues. Germline CDR1 and CDR2: SGDLS and YYNGEE. The DNA for the CDR3 is TGTGCCAGCAGCGGGCAGGCGGGCTATGGCTACACCTTC. Translation: CASSGQAGYGYTF.

This chain uses TRBV12-5 with TRBJ2-5; D might be TRBD1 or TRBD2, each matching 5 bases. The germline gives CDR1 LGHNT, CDR2 FRNRAP. The CDR3 consists of 13 residues. V lost 3 bases to trimming and J lost 4 bases, with 9 bases between them. In DNA, the CDR3 is TGTGCTAGTGGTTTTGGGGGTCCAGAGACCCAGTACTTC. Its translation: CASGFGGPETQYF. Full variable domain (rest looked up from reference TRBV12-5 and TRBJ2-5): DARVTQTPRHKVTEMGQEVTMRCQPILGHNTVFWYRQTMMQGLELLAYFRNRAPLDDSGMPKDRFSAEMPDATLATLKIQPSEPRDSAVYFCASGFGGPETQYFGPGTRLLVL.

V and J are TRBV7-9 and TRBJ2-3; 11 bases line up with TRBD1. V was pared by 3 bases and J by 2 bases, with 1 base of the junction left unmatched. The CDR3 covers 15 residues. Germline CDR1 is SEHNR and CDR2 is FQNEAQ (reference sequence). The DNA of the CDR3 is TGTGCCAGCAGCTTCGGACAGGGGGCCACAGATACGCAGTATTTT. Amino acid sequence: CASSFGQGATDTQYF.

As concerns this clone: An end of the junction does not agree with germline; a read error may underlie this. The rearrangement joins TRBV11-2 to TRBJ2-7; D is tentatively TRBD1 or TRBD2 (7 bases each). Germline CDR1 SGHAT, CDR2 FQNNGV. CDR3 size: 13 residues. The CDR3 DNA is TGTGCCAGCAGCTTAGCCAGGGGGGGGCGGGTGGACTTC. Translation gives CASSLARGGRVDF.

The chain couples TRBV21-1 to TRBJ2-5; the DNA was not compared with TRBD2, the D call given in the table. TRBV21-1 is termed a pseudogene. The length of the CDR3 is 14 residues. The CDR3 loop is CASSKGGQSETQYF. For the CDR3, the DNA is TGTGCCAGCAGCAAGGGGGGGCAGTCGGAGACCCAGTACTTC.

The chain carries TRBV7-9 and TRBJ2-7; D may be TRBD2 (5 bases). Germline V gene data show CDR1 as SEHNR and CDR2 as FQNEAQ (reference sequence). This CDR3 spans 12 amino acids. The V gene lost 1 base and the J gene lost 6 bases, with 7 bases spanning the gap. This chain's CDR3 is CASSLVGAEQYF. The CDR3 DNA sequence: TGTGCCAGCAGCTTAGTGGGAGCCGAGCAGTACTTC. The full variable domain, rest sourced from reference TRBV7-9 and TRBJ2-7, is DTGVSQNPRHKITKRGQNVTFRCDPISEHNRLYWYRQTLGQGPEFLTYFQNEAQLEKSRLLSDRFSAERPKGSFSTLEIQRTEQGDSAMYLCASSLVGAEQYFGPGTRLTVT.

J is TRBJ2-1 and V is TRBV11-3; D is tentatively TRBD1 or TRBD2 (6 bases each). Trimming removed 3 bases at V and 7 bases at J, with 16 bases between. The V gene's germline CDR1 is SGHNT and CDR2 YENEEA. The CDR3 length is 15 residues. CDR3 sequence (DNA): TGTGCCAGCAGCTTTGGGGGGCTCCTAGGGAATGAGCAGTTCTTC. Encoded protein: CASSFGGLLGNEQFF.

This clone was observed once. For the CDR3, the DNA is TGTGCCAGCAGCTCAAAGACCGGGTCCGGCCCTTCCCTTCCCTACGAGCAGTACTTC. It encodes CASSSKTGSGPSLPYEQYF. This chain links TRBV13 with TRBJ2-7; D unclear. The CDR3 extends over 19 amino acids. V gave up 4 bases and J gave up 2 bases, with 27 bases separating them. Germline V lookup: CDR1 PRHDT, CDR2 FYEKMQ (reference sequence).

The CDR3 region is CASSLGLVFASYEQYF. The CDR3, as DNA: TGTGCCAGCAGCCTCGGACTAGTTTTTGCCTCCTACGAGCAGTACTTC. This chain connects TRBV28 to TRBJ2-7; 7 bases line up with TRBD2. Germline values: CDR1 MDHEN, CDR2 SYDVKM. V lost 6 bases to trimming and J lost 0 bases; unmatched junction nucleotides: 11. The CDR3 consists of 16 residues.

V usage is TRBV5-1 and J usage is TRBJ2-5; 7 bases align to TRBD2. Germline V lookup: CDR1 SGHRS, CDR2 YFSETQ. V lost 2 bases to trimming and J lost 5 bases; unmatched junction nucleotides: 9. The CDR3 consists of 15 residues. Here the CDR3 DNA reads TGCGCCAGCAGCTTAAGTGGGAGGGCCGGTGAGACCCAGTACTTC. It codes for CASSLSGRAGETQYF.

The J gene is TRBJ2-5, the V gene TRBV28; D is perhaps TRBD2 (5 bases). The CDR3 totals 16 residues. V was shortened by 1 base and J by 2 bases, with 14 bases between the two germline ends. CDR1 MDHEN and CDR2 SYDVKM come from the germline V gene. The chain's CDR3 is CASSLLTGLGQETQYF. The CDR3 DNA is TGTGCCAGCAGTTTATTAACGGGATTAGGACAAGAGACCCAGTACTTC. Using reference TRBV28 and TRBJ2-5 for the parts outside the CDR3, the full variable domain is DVKVTQSSRYLVKRTGEKVFLECVQDMDHENMFWYRQDPGLGLRLIYFSYDVKMKEKGDIPEGYSVSREKKERFSLILESASTNQTSMYLCASSLLTGLGQETQYFGPGTRLLVL.

This clone was observed a few times. The rearrangement uses TRBV18 and TRBJ1-2; tentative D call: TRBD1 (6 bases). V lost 3 bases to trimming and J lost 4 bases, with 9 bases between them. The V gene's germline CDR1 is KGHSH and CDR2 LQKENI. The length of the CDR3 is 13 residues. The CDR3 sequence is CASSPDRVYGYTF. CDR3 sequence (DNA): TGTGCCAGCTCACCGGACAGAGTCTATGGCTACACCTTC.

The chain uses TRBV6-6 and TRBJ2-7, with 8 bases aligning to TRBD2. The CDR3 is made up of 15 amino acids. The J segment lost 3 bases and the V segment lost 6 bases, leaving 10 bases of the junction unmatched. Germline V gene sequence: CDR1 MNHNY, CDR2 SVGAGI (reference sequence). The CDR3 nucleotides read TGTGCCAGCAGCCGCAGGTGGACTAGCAGCTACGAGCAGTACTTC. It specifies CASSRRWTSSYEQYF.

In DNA, the CDR3 is TGTGCCAGTTCTACAGGACTTAACTATGGCTACACCTTC. It encodes CASSTGLNYGYTF. The chain recombines TRBV19 with TRBJ1-2; maybe TRBD1 (5 bases). Deletions cut 8 bases from V and 1 base from J, with 11 bases between. The V gene's germline CDR1 is LNHDA and CDR2 SQIVND (reference sequence). This CDR3 region has 13 residues.

Here the CDR3 reads CASSVDRSEKLFF. CDR3 DNA sequence: TGTGCCAGCAGCGTCGACAGGAGTGAAAAACTGTTTTTT. The chain links TRBV7-8 to TRBJ1-4; maybe TRBD1 (6 bases). Germline lookup yields CDR1 SGHVS and CDR2 FQNEAQ. V was cut by 5 bases and J by 7 bases, with 11 bases left in between. The CDR3 length is 13 residues.

The chain combines TRBV4-2 with TRBJ2-3, with D uncertain. This CDR3 is 12 amino acids long. V lost 4 bases, J lost 4 bases, and 6 bases lay in between. Germline loops: CDR1 LGHNA, CDR2 YNFKEQ. The CDR3, as DNA: TGTGCCAGCAGCCCAAGCCCAGATACGCAGTATTTT. Amino acids: CASSPSPDTQYF.

This chain links TRBV11-2 with TRBJ2-3; D is unclear. Per germline, CDR1 SGHAT and CDR2 FQNNGV. Trimming removed 5 bases from V and 3 bases from J, with 15 bases in between. The CDR3 loop spans 15 amino acids. The CDR3 is CASSVNQAPTDTQYF. The CDR3 DNA sequence: TGTGCCAGCAGCGTCAATCAAGCCCCTACAGATACGCAGTATTTT.

CDR3 loop: CASSTTTPYEQYF. CDR3 sequence (DNA): TGTGCCAGCAGCACAACTACCCCCTACGAGCAGTACTTC. V is TRBV7-6 and J is TRBJ2-7; no firm D call. Germline V gene data show CDR1 as SGHVS and CDR2 as FNYEAQ. The V and J ends lost 5 bases and 2 bases respectively, with 10 bases between them. This CDR3 has 13 residues.

The chain links TRBV19 to TRBJ2-5, with TRBD2 identical over 11 bases. The J segment lost 7 bases and the V segment lost 2 bases, leaving 9 bases of the junction unmatched. Germline V gene lookup returns CDR1 LNHDA and CDR2 SQIVND (reference sequence). The CDR3 contains 16 residues. CDR3 sequence reads: CASSILTSGSTATQYF. The DNA of the CDR3 is TGTGCCAGTAGTATATTAACTAGCGGGAGTACGGCGACCCAGTACTTC.